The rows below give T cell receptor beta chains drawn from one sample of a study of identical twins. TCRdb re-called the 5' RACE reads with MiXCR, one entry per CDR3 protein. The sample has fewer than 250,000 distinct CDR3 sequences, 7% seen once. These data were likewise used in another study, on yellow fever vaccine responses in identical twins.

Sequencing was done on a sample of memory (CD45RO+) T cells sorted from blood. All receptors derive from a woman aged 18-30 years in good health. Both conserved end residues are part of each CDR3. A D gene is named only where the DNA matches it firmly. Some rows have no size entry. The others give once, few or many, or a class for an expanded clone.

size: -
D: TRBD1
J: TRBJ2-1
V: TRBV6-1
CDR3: CASVGTGLNEQFF
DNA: TGTGCCAGCGTCGGGACAGGCCTCAATGAGCAGTTCTTC

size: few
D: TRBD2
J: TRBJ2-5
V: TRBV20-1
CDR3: CSARDPSGGGFGAQYF
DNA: TGCAGTGCTAGAGATCCTAGCGGGGGGGGTTTCGGGGCCCAGTACTTC

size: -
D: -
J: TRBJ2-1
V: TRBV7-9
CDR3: CASINPWTVYNEQFF
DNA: TGTGCCAGCATCAACCCCTGGACGGTCTACAATGAGCAGTTCTTC

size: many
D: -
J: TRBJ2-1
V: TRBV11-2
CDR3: CASSGGGFGGPIEQFF
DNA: TGTGCCAGCAGCGGCGGTGGCTTCGGGGGGCCCATTGAGCAGTTCTTC

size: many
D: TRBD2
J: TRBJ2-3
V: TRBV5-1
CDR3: CASSFTKTSGVRDTQYF
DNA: TGCGCCAGCAGCTTTACTAAGACTAGCGGGGTTCGAGATACGCAGTATTTT

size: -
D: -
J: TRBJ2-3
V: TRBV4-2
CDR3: CASSQDLSASDTQYF
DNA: TGTGCCAGCAGCCAAGATTTGAGCGCATCGGATACGCAGTATTTT

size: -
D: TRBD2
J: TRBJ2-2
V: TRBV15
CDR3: CATSRDSSGTGELFF
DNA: TGTGCCACCAGCAGAGATTCTAGCGGGACCGGGGAGCTGTTTTTT

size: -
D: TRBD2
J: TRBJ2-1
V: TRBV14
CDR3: CASSPPTSGRKNEQFF
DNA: TGTGCCAGCAGCCCCCCTACTAGCGGGAGGAAAAATGAGCAGTTCTTC

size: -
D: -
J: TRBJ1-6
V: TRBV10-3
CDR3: CAIKEGGNSPLHF
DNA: TGTGCCATCAAGGAGGGGGGTAATTCACCCCTCCACTTT

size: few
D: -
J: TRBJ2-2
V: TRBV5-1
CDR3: CASSFSTKNTGELFF
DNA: TGCGCCAGCAGCTTCTCGACAAAGAACACCGGGGAGCTGTTTTTT

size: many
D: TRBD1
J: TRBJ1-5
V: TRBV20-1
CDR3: CSAKGTEDYSNQPQHF
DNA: TGCAGTGCTAAAGGGACAGAAGATTATAGCAATCAGCCCCAGCATTTT

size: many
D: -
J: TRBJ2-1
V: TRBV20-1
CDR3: CSARVGTYNEQFF
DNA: TGCAGTGCTAGAGTAGGTACCTACAATGAGCAGTTCTTC

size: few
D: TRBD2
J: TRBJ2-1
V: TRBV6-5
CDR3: CASSYSYLAVNLEQFF
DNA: TGTGCCAGCAGTTACTCGTATCTAGCGGTAAATTTAGAGCAGTTCTTC

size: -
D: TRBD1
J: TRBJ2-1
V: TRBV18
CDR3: CASSPQGLVPTGYNEQFF
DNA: TGTGCCAGCTCACCACAAGGATTAGTCCCGACAGGGTACAATGAGCAGTTCTTC

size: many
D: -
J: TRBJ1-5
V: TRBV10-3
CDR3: CAISEVRGGNQPQHF
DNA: TGTGCCATCAGTGAGGTTCGGGGGGGGAATCAGCCCCAGCATTTT

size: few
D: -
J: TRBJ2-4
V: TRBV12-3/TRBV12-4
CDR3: CASSYPWGAGGPGYIQYF
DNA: TGTGCCAGCAGTTACCCCTGGGGTGCGGGTGGGCCTGGGTACATTCAGTACTTC

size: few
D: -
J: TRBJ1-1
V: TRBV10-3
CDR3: CAISRVLPLQGVNTEAFF
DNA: TGTGCCATCAGCCGAGTCCTCCCCCTACAGGGCGTGAACACTGAAGCTTTCTTT

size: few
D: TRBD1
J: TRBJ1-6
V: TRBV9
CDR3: CASRRDRDSPLHF
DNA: TGTGCCAGCAGGAGGGACAGGGATTCACCCCTCCACTTT

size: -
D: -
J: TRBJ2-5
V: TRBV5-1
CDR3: CASSFRAAGETQYF
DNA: TGCGCCAGCAGCTTTAGGGCTGCGGGGGAGACCCAGTACTTC

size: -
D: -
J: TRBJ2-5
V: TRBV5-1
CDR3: CASSLEVETQYF
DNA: TGCGCCAGCAGCTTGGAGGTAGAGACCCAGTACTTC

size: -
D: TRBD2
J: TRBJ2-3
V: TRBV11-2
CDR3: CASSHGLAGGPGRDTQYF
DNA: TGTGCCAGCAGCCACGGACTAGCGGGAGGGCCTGGGAGAGATACGCAGTATTTT

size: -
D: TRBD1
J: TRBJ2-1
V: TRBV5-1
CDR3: CASSLALQGAQTEQFF
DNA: TGCGCCAGCAGCTTGGCCTTACAGGGGGCGCAGACTGAGCAGTTCTTC

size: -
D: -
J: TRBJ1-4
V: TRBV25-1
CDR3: CASSDPGEFNEKLFF
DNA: TGTGCCAGCAGTGACCCCGGGGAGTTTAATGAAAAACTGTTTTTT

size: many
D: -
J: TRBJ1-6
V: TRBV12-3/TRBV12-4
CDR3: CASRSSYNSPLHF
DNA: TGTGCCAGCAGGAGCTCCTATAATTCACCCCTCCACTTT

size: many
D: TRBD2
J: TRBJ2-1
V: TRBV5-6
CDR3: CASSLALAGINEQFF
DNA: TGTGCCAGCAGCTTGGCTCTAGCGGGGATTAATGAGCAGTTCTTC

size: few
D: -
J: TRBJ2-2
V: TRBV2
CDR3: CASSRSEIGELFF
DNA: TGTGCCAGTAGTCGTAGCGAAATCGGGGAGCTGTTTTTT

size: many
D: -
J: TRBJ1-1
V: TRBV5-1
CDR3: CASSPHGRNTEAFF
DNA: TGCGCCAGCAGCCCCCATGGGAGAAACACTGAAGCTTTCTTT

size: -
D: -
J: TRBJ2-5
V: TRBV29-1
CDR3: CSVGQQETQYF
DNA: TGCAGCGTAGGACAGCAAGAGACCCAGTACTTC

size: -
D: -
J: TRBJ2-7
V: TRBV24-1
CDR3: CATSDRRRWEQYF
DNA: TGTGCCACCAGTGATCGGCGTCGTTGGGAGCAGTACTTC

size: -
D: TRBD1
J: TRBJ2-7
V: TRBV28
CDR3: CASSDLSVGTGGAYEQYF
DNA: TGTGCCAGCAGCGACCTTTCGGTGGGGACAGGGGGGGCCTACGAGCAGTACTTC

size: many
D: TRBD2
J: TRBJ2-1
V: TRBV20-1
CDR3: CSARVFTGGLANLYEQFF
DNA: TGCAGTGCTAGAGTGTTTACTGGGGGACTAGCAAATTTGTATGAGCAGTTCTTC

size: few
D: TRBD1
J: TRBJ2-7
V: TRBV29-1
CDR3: CSVDTGGYEQYF
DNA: TGCAGCGTTGATACAGGGGGCTACGAGCAGTACTTC

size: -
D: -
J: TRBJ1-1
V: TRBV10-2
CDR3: CASCRTVNTEAFF
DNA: TGCGCCAGCTGCCGGACGGTGAACACTGAAGCTTTCTTT

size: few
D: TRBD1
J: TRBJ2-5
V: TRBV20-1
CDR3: CSAPSGGQETQYF
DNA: TGCAGTGCTCCCTCAGGGGGACAAGAGACCCAGTACTTC

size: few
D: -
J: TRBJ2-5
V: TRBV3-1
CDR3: CASSQGGWGTQYF
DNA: TGTGCCAGCAGCCAAGGGGGTTGGGGGACCCAGTACTTC

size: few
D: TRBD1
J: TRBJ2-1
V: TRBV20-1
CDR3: CSANGQGVGNEQFF
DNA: TGCAGTGCCAACGGACAGGGGGTGGGCAATGAGCAGTTCTTC

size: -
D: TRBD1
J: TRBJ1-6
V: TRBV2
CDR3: CASSGSGQGKSPLHF
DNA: TGTGCCAGCAGTGGGTCGGGACAGGGGAAGTCACCCCTCCACTTT

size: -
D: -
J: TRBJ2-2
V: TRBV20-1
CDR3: CSARAPTRNTGELFF
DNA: TGCAGTGCTAGAGCGCCGACGAGGAACACCGGGGAGCTGTTTTTT